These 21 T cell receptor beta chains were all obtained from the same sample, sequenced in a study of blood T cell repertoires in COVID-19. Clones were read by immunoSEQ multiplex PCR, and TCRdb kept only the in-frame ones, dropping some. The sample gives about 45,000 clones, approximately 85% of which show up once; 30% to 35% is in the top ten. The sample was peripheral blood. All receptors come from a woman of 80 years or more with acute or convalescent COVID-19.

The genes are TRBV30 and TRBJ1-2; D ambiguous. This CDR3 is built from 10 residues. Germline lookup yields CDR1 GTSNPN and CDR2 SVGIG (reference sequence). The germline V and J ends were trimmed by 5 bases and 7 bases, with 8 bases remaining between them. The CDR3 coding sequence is TGTGCCTGGGGCTTTTCTGGCTACACCTTC. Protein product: CAWGFSGYTF.

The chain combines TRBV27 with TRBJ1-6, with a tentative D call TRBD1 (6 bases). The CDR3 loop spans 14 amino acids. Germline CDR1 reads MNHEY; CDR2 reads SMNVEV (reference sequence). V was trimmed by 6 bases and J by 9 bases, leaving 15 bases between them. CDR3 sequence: CASSPGRGTSPLHF. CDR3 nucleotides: TGTGCCAGCAGCCCCGGCAGGGGAACTTCACCCCTCCACTTT.

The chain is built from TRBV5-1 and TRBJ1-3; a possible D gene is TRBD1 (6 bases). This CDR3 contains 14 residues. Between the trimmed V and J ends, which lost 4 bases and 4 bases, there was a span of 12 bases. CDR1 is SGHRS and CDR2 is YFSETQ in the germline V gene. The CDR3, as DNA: TGCGCCAGCAGCCCCTCAGGGGACGGAAACACCATATATTTT. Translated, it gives CASSPSGDGNTIYF.

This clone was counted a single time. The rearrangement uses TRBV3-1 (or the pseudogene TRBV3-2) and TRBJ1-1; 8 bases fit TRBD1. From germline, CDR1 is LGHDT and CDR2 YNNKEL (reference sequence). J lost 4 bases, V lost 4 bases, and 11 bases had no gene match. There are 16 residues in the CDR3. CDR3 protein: CASSRVGGTGGTEAFF. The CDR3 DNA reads TGTGCCAGCAGCCGAGTGGGCGGTACAGGGGGCACTGAAGCTTTCTTT.

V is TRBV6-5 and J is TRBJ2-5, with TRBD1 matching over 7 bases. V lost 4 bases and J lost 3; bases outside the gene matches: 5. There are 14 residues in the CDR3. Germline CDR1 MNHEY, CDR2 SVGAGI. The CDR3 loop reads CASSSGQLKETQYF. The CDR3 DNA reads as TGTGCCAGCAGTTCGGGACAGTTAAAAGAGACCCAGTACTTC.

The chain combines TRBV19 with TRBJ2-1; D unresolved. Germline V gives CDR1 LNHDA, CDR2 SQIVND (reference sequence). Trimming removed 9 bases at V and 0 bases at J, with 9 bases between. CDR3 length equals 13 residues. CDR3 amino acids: CASEYYSYNEQFF. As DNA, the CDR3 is TGTGCCAGCGAGTACTACTCCTACAATGAGCAGTTCTTC.

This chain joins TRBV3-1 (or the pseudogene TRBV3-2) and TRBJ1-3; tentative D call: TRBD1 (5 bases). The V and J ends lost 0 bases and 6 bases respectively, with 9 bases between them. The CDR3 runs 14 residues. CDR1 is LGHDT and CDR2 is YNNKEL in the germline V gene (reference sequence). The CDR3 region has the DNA TGTGCCAGCAGCCAAGATTGGGGCAAAAACACCATATATTTT. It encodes CASSQDWGKNTIYF.

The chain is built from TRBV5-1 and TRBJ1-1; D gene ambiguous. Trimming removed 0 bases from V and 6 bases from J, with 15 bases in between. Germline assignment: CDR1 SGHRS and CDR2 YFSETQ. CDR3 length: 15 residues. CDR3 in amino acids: CASSLEAGFLSEAFF. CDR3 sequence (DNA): TGCGCCAGCAGCTTGGAGGCGGGGTTCTTGTCTGAAGCTTTCTTT.

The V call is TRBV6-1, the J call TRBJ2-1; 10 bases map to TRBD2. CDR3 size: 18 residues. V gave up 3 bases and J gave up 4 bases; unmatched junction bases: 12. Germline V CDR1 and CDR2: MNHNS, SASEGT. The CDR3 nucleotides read TGTGCCAGCAGTGATGAGGAAGGTAGCGGGAGGTGGTACAATGAGCAGTTCTTC. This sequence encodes CASSDEEGSGRWYNEQFF.

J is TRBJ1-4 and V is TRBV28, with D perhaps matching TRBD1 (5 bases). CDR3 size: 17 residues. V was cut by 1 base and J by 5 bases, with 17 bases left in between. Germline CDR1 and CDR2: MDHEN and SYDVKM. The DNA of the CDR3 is TGTGCCAGCAGTTTATCAGGTTTTGGGGCAGGGAATGAAAAACTGTTTTTT. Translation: CASSLSGFGAGNEKLFF.

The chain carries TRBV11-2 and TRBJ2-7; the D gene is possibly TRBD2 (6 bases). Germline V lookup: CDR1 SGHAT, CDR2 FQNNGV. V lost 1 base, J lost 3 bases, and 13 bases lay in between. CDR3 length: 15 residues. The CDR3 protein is CASSLGGTHLYEQYF. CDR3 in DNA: TGTGCCAGCAGCTTAGGGGGGACTCATCTCTACGAGCAGTACTTC. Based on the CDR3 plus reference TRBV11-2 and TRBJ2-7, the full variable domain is EAGVAQSPRYKIIEKRQSVAFWCNPISGHATLYWYQQILGQGPKLLIQFQNNGVVDDSQLPKDRFSAERLKGVDSTLKIQPAKLEDSAVYLCASSLGGTHLYEQYFGPGTRLTVT.

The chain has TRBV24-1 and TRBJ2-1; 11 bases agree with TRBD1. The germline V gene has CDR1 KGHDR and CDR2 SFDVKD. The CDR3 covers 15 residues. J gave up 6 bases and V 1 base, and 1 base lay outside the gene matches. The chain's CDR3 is CATSDFGTGGNEQFF. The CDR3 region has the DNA TGTGCCACCAGTGATTTCGGGACAGGGGGCAATGAGCAGTTCTTC.

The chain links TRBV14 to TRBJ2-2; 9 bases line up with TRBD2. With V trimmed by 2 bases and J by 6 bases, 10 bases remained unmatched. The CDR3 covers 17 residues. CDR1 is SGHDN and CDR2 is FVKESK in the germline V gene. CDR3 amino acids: CASSQSRFSGRSGELFF. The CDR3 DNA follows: TGTGCCAGCAGCCAATCCCGATTCAGCGGGAGGTCCGGGGAGCTGTTTTTT.

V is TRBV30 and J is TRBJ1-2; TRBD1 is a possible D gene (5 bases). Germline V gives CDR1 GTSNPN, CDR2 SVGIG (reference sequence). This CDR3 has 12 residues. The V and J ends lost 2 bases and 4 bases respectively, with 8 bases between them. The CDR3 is CAWSRGTYGYTF. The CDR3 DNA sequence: TGTGCCTGGAGTCGCGGGACCTATGGCTACACCTTC.

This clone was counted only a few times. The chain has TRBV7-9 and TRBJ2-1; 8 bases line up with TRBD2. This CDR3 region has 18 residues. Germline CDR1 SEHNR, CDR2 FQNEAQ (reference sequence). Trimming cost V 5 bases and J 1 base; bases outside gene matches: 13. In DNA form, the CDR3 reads TGTGCCAGCAGCGCCTTGGGAAGGCCGGGAGGGTCCTACAATGAGCAGTTCTTC. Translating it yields CASSALGRPGGSYNEQFF.

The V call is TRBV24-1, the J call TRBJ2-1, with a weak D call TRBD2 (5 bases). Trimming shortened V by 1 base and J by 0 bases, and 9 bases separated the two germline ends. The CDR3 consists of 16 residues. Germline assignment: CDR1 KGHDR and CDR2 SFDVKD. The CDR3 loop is CATSDFRADSYNEQFF. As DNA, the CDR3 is TGTGCCACCAGTGATTTTCGAGCGGACTCCTACAATGAGCAGTTCTTC.

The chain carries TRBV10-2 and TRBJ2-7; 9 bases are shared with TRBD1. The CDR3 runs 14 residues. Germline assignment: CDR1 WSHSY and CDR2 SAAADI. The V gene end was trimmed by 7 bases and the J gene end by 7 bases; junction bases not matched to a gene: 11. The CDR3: CASNTGTGLVEQYF. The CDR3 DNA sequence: TGCGCCAGCAATACCGGGACAGGGCTGGTGGAGCAGTACTTC.

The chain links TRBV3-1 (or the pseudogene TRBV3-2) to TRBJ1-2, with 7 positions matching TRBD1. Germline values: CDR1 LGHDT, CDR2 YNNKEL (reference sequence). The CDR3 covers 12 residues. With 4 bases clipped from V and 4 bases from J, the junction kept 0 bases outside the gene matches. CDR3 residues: CASSPGGYGYTF. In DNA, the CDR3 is TGTGCCAGCAGCCCAGGGGGCTATGGCTACACCTTC.

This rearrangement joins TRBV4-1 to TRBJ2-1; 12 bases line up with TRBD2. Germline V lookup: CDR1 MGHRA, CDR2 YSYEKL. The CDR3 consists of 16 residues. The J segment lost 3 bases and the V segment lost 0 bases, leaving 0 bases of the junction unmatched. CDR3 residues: CASSQETSGSYNEQFF. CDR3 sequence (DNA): TGCGCCAGCAGCCAAGAGACTAGCGGGAGCTACAATGAGCAGTTCTTC.

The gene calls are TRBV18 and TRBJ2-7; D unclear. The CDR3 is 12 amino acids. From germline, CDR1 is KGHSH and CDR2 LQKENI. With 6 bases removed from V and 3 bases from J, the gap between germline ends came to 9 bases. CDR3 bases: TGTGCCAGCTCGAACAGAAACTACGAGCAGTACTTC. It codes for CASSNRNYEQYF.

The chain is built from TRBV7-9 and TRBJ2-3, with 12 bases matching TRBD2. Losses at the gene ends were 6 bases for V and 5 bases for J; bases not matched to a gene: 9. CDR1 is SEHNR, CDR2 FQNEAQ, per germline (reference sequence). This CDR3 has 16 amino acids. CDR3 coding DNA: TGTGCCAGCAGATCCCGACTAGCGGGAGATATAGATACGCAGTATTTT. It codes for CASRSRLAGDIDTQYF.